This passage covers 32 T cell receptor beta chains from one sample sequenced in a study of graft-versus-host responses after intestinal transplantation. Profiled with immunoSEQ multiplex PCR; TCRdb holds only in-frame clones, not every one. The sample yields 24,000 or so clones, roughly 80% seen once. The material was PBMCs, obtained 28 days after intestinal transplant. The source is a human patient who received an intestinal transplant, so some T cells may come from the graft donor.

The V call is TRBV15, the J call TRBJ2-7, with D perhaps given as TRBD1 or TRBD2 (6 bases each). Germline V lookup: CDR1 LNHNV, CDR2 YYDKDF (reference sequence). The CDR3 is 14 residues long. Trimming shortened V by 4 bases and J by 4 bases, and 14 bases separated the two germline ends. CDR3 in DNA: TGTGCCACCAGCATTTCGGGGGCAGGATACGAGCAGTACTTC. Translation: CATSISGAGYEQYF.

The chain couples TRBV29-1 to TRBJ2-7; D gene ambiguous. V lost 6 bases, J lost 0 bases, and 9 bases lay in between. Germline assignment: CDR1 SQVTM and CDR2 ANQGSEA. The length of the CDR3 is 12 residues. The CDR3 is CSVEVGSYEQYF. The CDR3 DNA follows: TGCAGCGTCGAGGTGGGCTCCTACGAGCAGTACTTC.

The V and J genes are TRBV28 and TRBJ1-5; D is unresolved. The CDR3 has 15 amino acids. Germline values: CDR1 MDHEN, CDR2 SYDVKM. V was clipped by 4 bases and J by 3 bases, with 13 bases between them. The CDR3 sequence is CASSSPRRHNQPQHF. The DNA for the CDR3 is TGTGCCAGCAGTTCGCCCAGGCGACACAATCAGCCCCAGCATTTT.

This rearrangement joins TRBV13 to TRBJ2-7, with TRBD1 matching 10 bases. Germline loops: CDR1 PRHDT, CDR2 FYEKMQ (reference sequence). Trimming at V came to 5 bases and at J to 3 bases, leaving 4 bases not matched to a gene. The CDR3 consists of 14 residues. This CDR3 is CASSLGQGRYEQYF. The CDR3 DNA reads as TGTGCCAGCAGCCTGGGACAGGGGCGCTACGAGCAGTACTTC.

J is TRBJ2-2 and V is TRBV2; unclear D gene. CDR3 length equals 14 residues. The germline V gene encodes CDR1 SNHLY and CDR2 FYNNEI. Trimming cost V 3 bases and J 4 bases, with 9 bases left between them. The CDR3 DNA is TGTGCCAGCAGTGACCCCCTAGGCACCGGGGAGCTGTTTTTT. Encoded protein: CASSDPLGTGELFF.

The rearrangement uses TRBV7-3 and TRBJ2-5; weak D call: TRBD2 (5 bases). The DNA end is a closer match to TRBJ2-7, so the J assignment may be wrong. Germline-derived CDR1 and CDR2 are SGHTA and FQGTGA. This CDR3 has 16 residues. The DNA for the CDR3 is TGTGCCAGCAGCTTAAAGTCAACTAGGAGCCCCTACGAGCAGTACTTC. This encodes CASSLKSTRSPYEQYF.

This sequence joins TRBV12-5 and TRBJ2-3, with unresolved D. CDR3 size: 14 residues. Trimming removed 1 base at V and 4 bases at J, with 9 bases between. Germline loops: CDR1 LGHNT, CDR2 FRNRAP. CDR3 DNA: TGTGCTAGTGGTTTGGGATCATCTTCAGATACGCAGTATTTT. Protein sequence: CASGLGSSSDTQYF.

In this sample, this clone turned up a few times. The gene calls are TRBV19 and TRBJ2-7; D is ambiguous. V lost 3 bases, J lost 5 bases, and 11 bases lay in between. The CDR3 has 13 residues. Germline CDR1 and CDR2: LNHDA and SQIVND (reference sequence). CDR3 DNA sequence: TGTGCCAGTAGTATGTGGCTGAGCCACGAGCAGTACTTC. It encodes CASSMWLSHEQYF.

This clone occurred once. CDR3 in amino acids: CASSEYTSADQETQYF. The CDR3 bases are TGTGCCAGCAGTGAATACACTAGCGCGGACCAAGAGACCCAGTACTTC. V and J are TRBV25-1 and TRBJ2-5, with 7 bases matching TRBD2. Germline values: CDR1 MGHDK, CDR2 SYGVNS. The CDR3 sequence is 16 residues long. The junction had 4 bases not matched to a gene; V was cut back by 0 bases and J by 0 bases. The full variable domain, rest sourced from reference TRBV25-1 and TRBJ2-5, is EADIYQTPRYLVIGTGKKITLECSQTMGHDKMYWYQQDPGMELHLIHYSYGVNSTEKGDLSSESTVSRIRTEHFPLTLESARPSHTSQYLCASSEYTSADQETQYFGPGTRLLVL.

The genes are TRBV9 and TRBJ2-1; the D is unclear. V was pared by 4 bases and J by 0 bases, with 17 bases between. The CDR3 loop spans 17 amino acids. Germline V lookup: CDR1 SGDLS, CDR2 YYNGEE. This CDR3 reads CASSPDNGPSSYNEQFF. The DNA for the CDR3 is TGTGCCAGCAGCCCCGACAATGGGCCTAGCTCCTACAATGAGCAGTTCTTC.

This CDR3 is CASSLGTSGNNEQFF. Written as DNA, the CDR3 is TGTGCCAGCAGCTTAGGGACTAGCGGGAACAATGAGCAGTTCTTC. The chain uses TRBV11-2 and TRBJ2-1; 12 nucleotides agree with TRBD2. Germline assignment: CDR1 SGHAT and CDR2 FQNNGV. The CDR3 spans 15 residues. With V trimmed by 1 base and J by 5 bases, 0 bases remained unmatched.

This chain connects TRBV4-2 to TRBJ2-7, with TRBD2 as a possible D gene (6 bases). V gave up 2 bases and J gave up 4 bases, with 15 bases separating them. The germline CDR1 and CDR2 sequences are LGHNA and YNFKEQ. The CDR3 has 15 amino acids. The CDR3 nucleotides are TGTGCCAGCAGCCAAACCCCTGCGGGGTCATACGAGCAGTACTTC. Translation gives CASSQTPAGSYEQYF.

The V gene is TRBV28, the J gene TRBJ1-5, with 8 bases matching TRBD1. Unmatched junction bases numbered 4, after V lost 3 bases and J lost 6 bases. Germline-derived CDR1 and CDR2 are MDHEN and SYDVKM. The CDR3 has 14 residues. Written as DNA, the CDR3 is TGTGCCAGCAGTTTGGCAGGGGGCTCTCAGCCCCAGCATTTT. This translates into CASSLAGGSQPQHF.

The rearrangement uses TRBV4-1 and TRBJ1-2; D not resolved. V lost 0 bases to trimming and J lost 4 bases, with 12 bases between them. Germline V gene data show CDR1 as MGHRA and CDR2 as YSYEKL. This CDR3 contains 15 residues. CDR3 loop: CASSQDRGAAYGYTF. CDR3 nucleotide sequence: TGCGCCAGCAGCCAAGATCGGGGTGCGGCCTATGGCTACACCTTC.

The rearrangement links TRBV2 to TRBJ2-7; TRBD2 aligns across 10 bases. Germline-derived CDR1 and CDR2 are SNHLY and FYNNEI. With V trimmed by 3 bases and J by 6 bases, 5 bases remained unmatched. CDR3 length: 14 residues. The CDR3 coding sequence is TGTGCCAGCAGTGAGCTAGCGGGAGTAGGCGAGCAGTACTTC. Translating it yields CASSELAGVGEQYF.

With respect to this clone: Given a much more abundant clone one base away, this may be a read error. The rearrangement links TRBV11-1 to TRBJ2-5; 12 bases match TRBD2. The end of the DNA aligns better with TRBJ2-7, so the J call may be wrong. Germline loops: CDR1 SGHAT, CDR2 FQDESV (reference sequence). This CDR3 comprises 14 residues. The DNA of the CDR3 is TGTGCCAGCAGCTTAGGGACTAGCGGGATCGAGCAGTACTTC. Encoded protein: CASSLGTSGIEQYF.

This clone appeared a single time. The chain carries TRBV7-6 and TRBJ2-7, with D uncertain. Trimming took off 5 bases at V and 6 bases at J, with 11 bases between the two ends. The CDR3 is 12 amino acids. The germline V gene has CDR1 SGHVS and CDR2 FNYEAQ. The CDR3 sequence is CASSPRSSEQYF. CDR3 sequence (DNA): TGTGCCAGCAGCCCCAGGAGTTCCGAGCAGTACTTC.

The chain carries TRBV9 and TRBJ2-1, with a weak D call TRBD1 (6 bases). The CDR3 loop spans 16 amino acids. The V end was cut by 0 bases, the J end by 2 bases, with 12 bases between. CDR1 is SGDLS and CDR2 is YYNGEE in the germline V gene. CDR3 loop: CASSVEDSQTYNEQFF. The CDR3 DNA follows: TGTGCCAGCAGCGTAGAGGACAGCCAAACCTACAATGAGCAGTTCTTC.

This clone appeared a few times. The rearrangement links TRBV18 to TRBJ2-3; D is undetermined. The V end was cut by 3 bases, the J end by 3 bases, with 10 bases between. The V gene's germline CDR1 is KGHSH and CDR2 LQKENI. The CDR3 is made up of 14 amino acids. The CDR3 spells CASSPLGWTDTQYF. In nucleotides, the CDR3 is TGTGCCAGCTCACCGCTGGGATGGACAGATACGCAGTATTTT.

This sequence joins TRBV5-1 and TRBJ2-7; 11 bases line up with TRBD2. CDR3 size: 15 residues. Germline V gene data show CDR1 as SGHRS and CDR2 as YFSETQ. The V gene end was trimmed by 2 bases and the J gene end by 3 bases; junction bases not matched to a gene: 4. The DNA for the CDR3 is TGCGCCAGCAGCTTAGGGCTAGCGGGAGGCTACGAGCAGTACTTC. Its protein is CASSLGLAGGYEQYF.

The sample holds one count of this clone. V usage is TRBV29-1 and J usage is TRBJ1-2; D is unresolved. The CDR3 has 15 residues. Germline V lookup: CDR1 SQVTM, CDR2 ANQGSEA. V gave up 0 bases and J gave up 3 bases, with 14 bases separating them. The chain's CDR3 is CSVEDPFATHYGYTF. For the CDR3, the DNA is TGCAGCGTTGAAGATCCATTTGCGACCCACTATGGCTACACCTTC. Based on the CDR3 plus reference TRBV29-1 and TRBJ1-2, the full variable domain is SAVISQKPSRDICQRGTSLTIQCQVDSQVTMMFWYRQQPGQSLTLIATANQGSEATYESGFVIDKFPISRPNLTFSTLTVSNMSPEDSSIYLCSVEDPFATHYGYTFGSGTRLTVV.

The J gene is TRBJ1-5, the V gene TRBV14, with D tentatively TRBD1 (6 bases). CDR3 size: 16 residues. Germline CDR1 reads SGHDN; CDR2 reads FVKESK. Trimming left V 6 bases short and J 3 bases short, with 18 bases between. Written as DNA, the CDR3 is TGTGCCAGCAGAGAACTCCGAACAGGGTTCAATCAGCCCCAGCATTTT. Amino acid sequence: CASRELRTGFNQPQHF. Based on the CDR3 plus reference TRBV14 and TRBJ1-5, the full variable domain is EAGVTQFPSHSVIEKGQTVTLRCDPISGHDNLYWYRRVMGKEIKFLLHFVKESKQDESGMPNNRFLAERTGGTYSTLKVQPAELEDSGVYFCASRELRTGFNQPQHFGDGTRLSIL.

The chain is built from TRBV15 and TRBJ1-1, with D uncertain. This CDR3 spans 11 amino acids. CDR1 and CDR2 from the germline V gene are LNHNV and YYDKDF (reference sequence). The V end was cut by 0 bases, the J end by 8 bases, with 4 bases between. The CDR3 here is CATSRDREAFF. The CDR3 DNA is TGTGCCACCAGCAGAGACAGGGAAGCTTTCTTT.

The genes are TRBV28 and TRBJ2-7; 8 bases are shared with TRBD2. The CDR3 runs to 16 residues. Germline V CDR1 and CDR2: MDHEN, SYDVKM. Germline trimming cut 4 bases from V and 7 bases from J; bases unmatched to any gene: 15. The CDR3 here is CASSSVGREEAWEQYF. The DNA for the CDR3 is TGTGCCAGCAGTTCCGTGGGGCGGGAGGAGGCCTGGGAGCAGTACTTC. The variable domain in full, completed from reference TRBV28 and TRBJ2-7, reads DVKVTQSSRYLVKRTGEKVFLECVQDMDHENMFWYRQDPGLGLRLIYFSYDVKMKEKGDIPEGYSVSREKKERFSLILESASTNQTSMYLCASSSVGREEAWEQYFGPGTRLTVT.

The table lists this clone with a few counts. The chain joins TRBV7-2 to TRBJ2-7, with 7 bases identical to TRBD2. In germline, CDR1 is SGHTA, CDR2 FQGNSA. J gave up 1 base and V 5 bases, and 11 bases lay outside the gene matches. The CDR3 runs 16 residues. CDR3 sequence reads: CASSGRAAWGSYEQYF. The CDR3, as DNA: TGTGCCAGCAGCGGGAGGGCGGCGTGGGGTTCCTACGAGCAGTACTTC.

V gene TRBV19 combines with J gene TRBJ2-7; 7 bases align to TRBD1. V shed 3 bases and J 7 bases; nucleotides not matched to a gene: 9. Germline lookup yields CDR1 LNHDA and CDR2 SQIVND (reference sequence). The CDR3 runs 14 residues. The CDR3 loop reads CASSIGTVEGEQYF. CDR3 DNA sequence: TGTGCCAGTAGTATCGGGACAGTCGAAGGGGAGCAGTACTTC. The whole variable domain, remainder taken from reference TRBV19 and TRBJ2-7, is DGGITQSPKYLFRKEGQNVTLSCEQNLNHDAMYWYRQDPGQGLRLIYYSQIVNDFQKGDIAEGYSVSREKKESFPLTVTSAQKNPTAFYLCASSIGTVEGEQYFGPGTRLTVT.

The chain is built from TRBV28 and TRBJ2-3, with TRBD2 matching 10 bases. Germline values: CDR1 MDHEN, CDR2 SYDVKM. V was clipped by 4 bases and J by 6 bases; unmatched bases: 13. This CDR3 spans 17 amino acids. The CDR3 region has the DNA TGTGCCAGCAGTTCAACACCAACGGGACTAGCGAGGGATACGCAGTATTTT. It specifies CASSSTPTGLARDTQYF.

The V call is TRBV2, the J call TRBJ2-7, with 12 bases matching TRBD2. V lost 6 bases to trimming and J lost 4 bases; unmatched junction nucleotides: 7. The CDR3 runs 15 residues. The germline gives CDR1 SNHLY, CDR2 FYNNEI. The CDR3 DNA follows: TGTGCCAGCAGGAAGACTAGCGGGAGTATATACGAGCAGTACTTC. Amino acid sequence: CASRKTSGSIYEQYF.

The chain employs TRBV9 and TRBJ2-7; no firm D call. The germline V gene has CDR1 SGDLS and CDR2 YYNGEE. V was cut by 0 bases and J by 7 bases, with 11 bases left in between. The CDR3 runs to 13 residues. CDR3 region: CASSVGTQLEQYF. The CDR3 coding sequence is TGTGCCAGCAGCGTAGGTACTCAATTGGAGCAGTACTTC.

This rearrangement joins TRBV6-1 to TRBJ2-1; D not resolved. CDR1 is MNHNS and CDR2 is SASEGT in the germline V gene. The V end was cut by 6 bases, the J end by 0 bases, with 12 bases between. The CDR3 totals 15 residues. The CDR3 DNA sequence: TGTGCCAGCAGGGTTTCAAGTAGCTCCTACAATGAGCAGTTCTTC. It translates to CASRVSSSSYNEQFF.

The rearrangement uses TRBV7-6 and TRBJ2-1; 11 bases are shared with TRBD2. The V gene's germline CDR1 is SGHVS and CDR2 FNYEAQ. The junction had 10 bases not matched to a gene; V was cut back by 5 bases and J by 7 bases. The CDR3 spans 16 residues. CDR3 DNA sequence: TGTGCCAGCAGCCACCAGTCCCGACTAGCGGGAAATGAGCAGTTCTTC. Translation: CASSHQSRLAGNEQFF.

This rearrangement joins TRBV27 to TRBJ2-3, with D possibly being TRBD1 (6 bases). Germline CDR1 MNHEY, CDR2 SMNVEV (reference sequence). Deletions cut 6 bases from V and 1 base from J, with 14 bases between. This CDR3 has 15 residues. The CDR3, as DNA: TGTGCCAGCAGGATACAGGGCCGGGGCACAGATACGCAGTATTTT. Translating it yields CASRIQGRGTDTQYF.